Sequencing of this T cell receptor (beta chain) was carried out in a study of cytomegalovirus exposure and HLA in healthy donors. General study results and limits: Specific recognition of CMV antigens was confirmed in vitro for three chains (all CMV-associated). 150 to 200 TCR beta chains were listed as cytomegalovirus-associated.

With respect to this clone: Its antigen is undetermined.

Profiled with immunoSEQ multiplex PCR; TCRdb holds only in-frame clones, not every one. The table shows roughly 170,000 clones, with 84% occurring only once. This clonotype was obtained from a woman younger than 35 in good health and CMV-seropositive. The sequencing input was PBMCs.

This CDR3 is CASRTGVNTEAFF. CDR3 bases: TGTGCCAGCAGGACAGGAGTGAACACTGAAGCTTTCTTT. V usage is TRBV6-1 and J usage is TRBJ1-1; D perhaps matches TRBD1 (6 bases). V lost 6 bases, J lost 0 bases, and 8 bases lay in between. The CDR3 is made up of 13 amino acids. Germline-derived CDR1 and CDR2 are MNHNS and SASEGT.